This T cell receptor (delta chain) comes out of a study of γδ T cells in repeated Plasmodium falciparum infection. Overall study: Over about 600 days, donors received four mosquito-bite P. falciparum NF54 infections. Sampling occurred at baseline, pre-infection for selected infections, and 21 days post-infection.

Both TRG and TRD chains were sequenced from each sorted sample. TCRdb re-called clones from the multiplex PCR reads via CATT. The sample carries 45,000 to 60,000 delta-chain clones, roughly 1.9% recorded once. This clone occurred a few times. Its antigen is as yet unknown. The protein TCRdb lists belongs to a much larger clone and differs from this DNA's translation at residue 8, which points to a read error; the protein shown is made from the DNA. This CDR3 is 21 amino acids long. Trimming took 3 bases from V and 0 from J; bases not matched to a gene: 15. Germline assignment: CDR1 GEAIGNYY and CDR2 EKD. Vgamma9/Vdelta2+ and Vdelta2-negative gammadelta T cells were flow-sorted from PBMC for bulk sequencing. Findings and caveats of the study: Waves of new clonotype selection appeared after repeated controlled infections in Vdelta2-negative, largely Vdelta1+, gammadelta T cells.

This chain links TRDV2 with TRDJ3; 8 bases are shared with TRDD3. TCRdb does not report a J gene; here it was assigned by matching the DNA to germline references. The TCR was taken from a pool of human donors (malaria-infected and uninfected, not separated). The specimen sequenced was gamma-delta T cells from blood. This CDR3 reads CACDRNPHWGIGSWDTRQMFF. CDR3 bases: TGTGCCTGTGACCGGAATCCTCATTGGGGGATCGGCTCCTGGGACACCCGACAGATGTTTTTC.